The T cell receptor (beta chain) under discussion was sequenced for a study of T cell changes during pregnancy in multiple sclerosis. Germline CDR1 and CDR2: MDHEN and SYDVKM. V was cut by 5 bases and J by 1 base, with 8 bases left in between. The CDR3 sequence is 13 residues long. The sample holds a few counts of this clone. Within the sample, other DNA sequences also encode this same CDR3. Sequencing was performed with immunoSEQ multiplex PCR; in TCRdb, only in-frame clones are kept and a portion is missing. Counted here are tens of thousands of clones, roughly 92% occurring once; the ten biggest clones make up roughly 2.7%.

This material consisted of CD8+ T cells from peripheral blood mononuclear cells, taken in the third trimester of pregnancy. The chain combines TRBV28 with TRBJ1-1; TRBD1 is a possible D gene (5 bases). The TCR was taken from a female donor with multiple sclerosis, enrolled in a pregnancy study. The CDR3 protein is CASSLQGNTEAFF. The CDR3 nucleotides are TGTGCCAGCAGTCTTCAGGGGAACACTGAAGCTTTCTTT.